This T cell receptor (beta chain) was documented in a study of metastatic and nonmetastatic thyroid tumors. Study-wide context: Peripheral blood and tumor or nodule samples from malignant and benign thyroid patients were compared.

TCRdb re-clonotyped the PCR reads through MiXCR. The data hold under 95,000 clones, with over 8.5% observed a single time. CDR1 and CDR2 (germline): DFQATT, SNEGSKA (reference sequence). CDR3 size: 19 residues. Trimming cost V 1 base and J 0 bases; bases outside gene matches: 9. General observations from the study: The study reportedly found significantly higher TCR beta diversity in malignant thyroid tumors than benign nodules, in blood and tumor.

The entire patient cohort was treatment-naive prior to thyroid surgery. A note on this clone: Its antigen is unidentified.

This chain uses TRBV20-1 with TRBJ2-1; TRBD2 matches 13 bases. The sequence derives from a female donor with papillary thyroid cancer or a benign thyroid nodule (not recorded which). Some clones in this sample may be carry-over from other donors' samples. The specimen sequenced was blood. CDR3 nucleotides: TGCAGTGCTAGAGTTACGGGACTAGCGGGGTTAAGCTCCTACAATGAGCAGTTCTTC. Residues: CSARVTGLAGLSSYNEQFF.